This T cell receptor (beta chain) came from a study of cytomegalovirus exposure and HLA in healthy donors. A multiplex PCR was run with 60 Vbeta primers and 13 Jbeta primers. Original processing notes: Unique TCR beta chains numbered roughly 83 million in a later analysis, with around 10 million shared. Profiling relied on immunoSEQ multiplex PCR, and the TCRdb table lists in-frame clones only, not all of them. V and J calls and clone size are given by that table; D and trimming were obtained from the DNA. The sample contains roughly 75,000 clones, 65% to 90% of which appear only once. In the case of this clone: What it binds is not known.

Notes on the study in general: A later analysis by the authors found several of the most significant clusters apparently linked to common viral pathogens. Researchers left out some V segments, among them TRBV6-2 and TRBV6-3, as indistinguishable. It was reportedly the case that the classifier diagnosed cytomegalovirus status with high specificity and sensitivity.

The germline V gene has CDR1 SGHDN and CDR2 FVKESK. The V end lost 1 base, the J end lost 4 bases, and 10 bases lay between the germline ends. CDR3 length: 14 residues. This chain connects TRBV14 to TRBJ1-2; D is uncertain. The sequence derives from a man in his 70s in good health and CMV-seropositive. The sequenced sample was PBMCs. The CDR3 DNA reads TGTGCCAGCAGCCAAGGGGCGAAAAGCTATGGCTACACCTTC. Encoded protein: CASSQGAKSYGYTF.